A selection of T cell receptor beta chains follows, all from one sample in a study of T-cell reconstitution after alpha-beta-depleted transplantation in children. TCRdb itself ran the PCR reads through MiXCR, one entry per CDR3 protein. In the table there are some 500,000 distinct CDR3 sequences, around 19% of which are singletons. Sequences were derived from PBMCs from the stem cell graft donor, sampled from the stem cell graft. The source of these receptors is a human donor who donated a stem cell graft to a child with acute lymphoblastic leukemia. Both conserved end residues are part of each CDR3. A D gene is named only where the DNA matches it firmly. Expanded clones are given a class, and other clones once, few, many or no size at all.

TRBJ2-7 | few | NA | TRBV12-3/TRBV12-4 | CASSLAPSEQYF | TGTGCCAGCAGTTTAGCGCCTAGCGAGCAGTACTTC
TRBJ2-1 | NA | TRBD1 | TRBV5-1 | CASSVSGTDYNEQFF | TGCGCCAGCAGCGTATCCGGGACAGACTACAATGAGCAGTTCTTC
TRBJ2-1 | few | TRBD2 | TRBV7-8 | CASSVGTSGWDEQFF | TGTGCCAGCAGCGTCGGGACTAGCGGGTGGGATGAGCAGTTCTTC
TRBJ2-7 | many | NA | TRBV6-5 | CASSYSTSYEQYF | TGTGCCAGCAGTTACTCGACCTCCTACGAGCAGTACTTC
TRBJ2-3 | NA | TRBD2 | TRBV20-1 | CSAQPSGHTDTQYF | TGCAGTGCCCAGCCTAGCGGCCACACAGATACGCAGTATTTT
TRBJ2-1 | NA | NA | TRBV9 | CASSLEVRGGLNEQFF | TGTGCCAGCAGCCTAGAGGTCAGGGGGGGGCTGAATGAGCAGTTCTTC
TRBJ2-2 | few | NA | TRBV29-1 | CSVGAGELFF | TGCAGCGTTGGGGCCGGGGAGCTGTTTTTT
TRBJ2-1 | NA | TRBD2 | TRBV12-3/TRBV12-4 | CASSLGGAGGSYNEQFF | TGTGCCAGCAGTTTAGGAGGGGCGGGAGGGTCCTACAATGAGCAGTTCTTC
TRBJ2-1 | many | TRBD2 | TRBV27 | CASSLSAGGYNEQFF | TGTGCCAGCAGTTTATCGGCCGGGGGGTACAATGAGCAGTTCTTC
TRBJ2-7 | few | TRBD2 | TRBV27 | CASRPYSGRGFYEQYF | TGTGCCAGCAGACCATATAGCGGGAGGGGTTTTTACGAGCAGTACTTC
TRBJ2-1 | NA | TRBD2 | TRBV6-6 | CASSRPGLAGYNEQFF | TGTGCCAGCAGTCGACCGGGACTAGCGGGTTACAATGAGCAGTTCTTC
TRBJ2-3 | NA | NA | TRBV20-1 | CSAPGPPAGTDTQYF | TGCAGTGCCCCCGGGCCCCCGGCGGGCACAGATACGCAGTATTTT
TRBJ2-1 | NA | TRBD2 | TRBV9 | CASSGGGRRNEQFF | TGTGCCAGCAGCGGGGGCGGGAGGAGGAATGAGCAGTTCTTC
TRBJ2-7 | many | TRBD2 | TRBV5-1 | CASSFSGGAYEQYF | TGCGCCAGCAGCTTTAGCGGGGGGGCCTACGAGCAGTACTTC
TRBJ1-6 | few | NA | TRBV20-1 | CSARIGGTGDSPLHF | TGCAGTGCTAGAATCGGCGGTACAGGTGATTCACCCCTCCACTTT